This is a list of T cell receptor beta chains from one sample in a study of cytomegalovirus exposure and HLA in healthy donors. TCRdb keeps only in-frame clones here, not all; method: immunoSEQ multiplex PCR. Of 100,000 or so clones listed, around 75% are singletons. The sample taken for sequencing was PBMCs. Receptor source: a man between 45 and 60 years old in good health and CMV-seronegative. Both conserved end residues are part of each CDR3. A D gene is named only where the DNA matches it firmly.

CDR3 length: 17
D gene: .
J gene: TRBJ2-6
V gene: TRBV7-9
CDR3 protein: CSSVPPEYLLWANVLTF

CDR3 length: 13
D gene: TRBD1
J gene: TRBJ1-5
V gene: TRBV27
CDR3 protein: CATGTAVNQPQHF

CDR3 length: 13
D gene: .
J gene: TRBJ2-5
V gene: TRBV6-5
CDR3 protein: CASSYYQRAAQYF

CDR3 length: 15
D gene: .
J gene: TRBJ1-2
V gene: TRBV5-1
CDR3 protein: CASSLGTDSGYGHTF

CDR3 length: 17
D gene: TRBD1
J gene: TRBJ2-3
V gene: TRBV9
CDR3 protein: CASSVDQGTGGSDTQYF

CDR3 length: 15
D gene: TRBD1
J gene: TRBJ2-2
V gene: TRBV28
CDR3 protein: CASRKGGQDTGELFF

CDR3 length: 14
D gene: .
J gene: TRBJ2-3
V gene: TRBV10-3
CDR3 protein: CAISEGIQGDTQYF

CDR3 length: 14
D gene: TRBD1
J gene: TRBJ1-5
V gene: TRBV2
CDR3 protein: CASSSGTAYQPQHF

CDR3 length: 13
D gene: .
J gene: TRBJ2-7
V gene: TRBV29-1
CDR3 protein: CSVQVLGSNEQYF

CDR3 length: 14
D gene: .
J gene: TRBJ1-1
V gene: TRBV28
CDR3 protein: CASSPLGQNTEAFF

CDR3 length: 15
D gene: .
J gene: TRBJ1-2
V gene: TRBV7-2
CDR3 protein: CASSLRGNDAYGYTF

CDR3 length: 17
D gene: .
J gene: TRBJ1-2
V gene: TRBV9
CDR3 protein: CASSPEPGQGQGYGYTF

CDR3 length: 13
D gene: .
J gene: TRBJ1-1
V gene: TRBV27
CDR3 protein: CASSSIIGEAAFF

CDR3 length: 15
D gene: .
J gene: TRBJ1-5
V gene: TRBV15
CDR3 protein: CATSRDPNSNQPQHF

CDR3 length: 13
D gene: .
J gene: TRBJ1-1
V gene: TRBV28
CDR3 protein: CASRTYRESEAFF

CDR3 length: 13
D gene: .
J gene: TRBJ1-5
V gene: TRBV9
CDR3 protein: CASSVDPQGPQHF

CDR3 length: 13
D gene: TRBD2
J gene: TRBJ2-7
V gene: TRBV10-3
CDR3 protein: CATWTSGSYEQYF

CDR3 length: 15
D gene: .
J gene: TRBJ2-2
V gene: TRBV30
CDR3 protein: CASSLDRENTGELFF

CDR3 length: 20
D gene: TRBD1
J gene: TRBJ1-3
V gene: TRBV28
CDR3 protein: CASSFKRLQGSPFSGNTIYF

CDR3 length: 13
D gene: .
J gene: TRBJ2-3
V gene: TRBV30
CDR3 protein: CACRGRETDTQYF

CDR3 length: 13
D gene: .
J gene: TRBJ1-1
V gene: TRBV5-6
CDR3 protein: CASSLAGGPEAFF

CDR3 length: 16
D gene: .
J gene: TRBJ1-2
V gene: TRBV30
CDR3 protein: CAWSRSGNVYNYGYTF